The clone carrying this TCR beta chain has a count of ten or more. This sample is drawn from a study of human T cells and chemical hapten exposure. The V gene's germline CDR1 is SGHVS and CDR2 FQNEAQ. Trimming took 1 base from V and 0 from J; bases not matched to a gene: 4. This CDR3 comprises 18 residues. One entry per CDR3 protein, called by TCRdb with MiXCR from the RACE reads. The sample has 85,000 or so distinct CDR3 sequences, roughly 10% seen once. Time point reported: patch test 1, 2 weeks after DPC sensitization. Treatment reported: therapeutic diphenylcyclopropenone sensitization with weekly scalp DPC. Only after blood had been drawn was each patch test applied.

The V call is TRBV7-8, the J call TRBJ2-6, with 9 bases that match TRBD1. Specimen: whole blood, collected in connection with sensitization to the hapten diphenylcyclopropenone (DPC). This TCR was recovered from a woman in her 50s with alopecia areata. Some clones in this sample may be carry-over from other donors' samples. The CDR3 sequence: CASSLVDRGLSGANVLTF. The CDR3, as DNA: TGTGCCAGCAGCTTAGTGGACAGGGGCCTCTCTGGGGCCAACGTCCTGACTTTC. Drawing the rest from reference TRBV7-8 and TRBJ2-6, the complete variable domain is GAGVSQSPRYKVAKRGQDVALRCDPISGHVSLFWYQQALGQGPEFLTYFQNEAQLDKSGLPSDRFFAERPEGSVSTLKIQRTQQEDSAVYLCASSLVDRGLSGANVLTFGAGSRLTVL.